This T cell receptor (beta chain) was sequenced during a study of T cell responses to AZD1222 COVID-19 vaccine. Profiled with immunoSEQ multiplex PCR; TCRdb holds only in-frame clones, not every one. This sample yields 18,000 or so clones, of which roughly 89% are seen a single time; over 8% belongs to the top ten. The specimen comprised peripheral blood, sampled 28 days after the second AZD1222 dose. This clonotype was obtained from an adult who received the AZD1222 COVID-19 vaccine.

The CDR3 sequence: CAIRGTGQETQYF. In DNA form, the CDR3 reads TGTGCCATCAGGGGGACCGGCCAAGAGACCCAGTACTTC. The chain uses TRBV10-3 and TRBJ2-5; D assignment may be TRBD1 or TRBD2 (5 bases each). Trimming took 6 bases from V and 1 from J, leaving 9 bases between them. The CDR3 has 13 residues. Germline CDR1 is ENHRY and CDR2 is SYGVKD.